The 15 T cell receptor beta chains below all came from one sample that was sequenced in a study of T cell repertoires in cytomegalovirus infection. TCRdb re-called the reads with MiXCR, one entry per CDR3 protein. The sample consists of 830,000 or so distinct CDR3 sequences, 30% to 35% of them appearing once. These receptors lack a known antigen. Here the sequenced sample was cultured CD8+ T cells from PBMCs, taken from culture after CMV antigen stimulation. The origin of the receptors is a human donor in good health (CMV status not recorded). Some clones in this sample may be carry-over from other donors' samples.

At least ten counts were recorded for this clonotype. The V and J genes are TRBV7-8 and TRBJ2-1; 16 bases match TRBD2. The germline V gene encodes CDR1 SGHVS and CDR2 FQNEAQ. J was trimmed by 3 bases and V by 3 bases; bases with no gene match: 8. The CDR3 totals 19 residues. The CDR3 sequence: CASSFTGTSGGAYYNEQFF. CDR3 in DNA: TGTGCCAGCAGCTTCACCGGGACTAGCGGGGGGGCCTACTACAATGAGCAGTTCTTC. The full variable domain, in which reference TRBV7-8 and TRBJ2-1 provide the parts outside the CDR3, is GAGVSQSPRYKVAKRGQDVALRCDPISGHVSLFWYQQALGQGPEFLTYFQNEAQLDKSGLPSDRFFAERPEGSVSTLKIQRTQQEDSAVYLCASSFTGTSGGAYYNEQFFGPGTRLTVL.

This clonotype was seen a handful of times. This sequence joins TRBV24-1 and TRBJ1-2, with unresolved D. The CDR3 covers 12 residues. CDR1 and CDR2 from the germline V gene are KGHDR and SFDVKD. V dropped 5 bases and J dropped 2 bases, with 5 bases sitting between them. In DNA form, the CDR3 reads TGTGCCACCAGTGTTCACAACTATGGCTACACCTTC. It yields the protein CATSVHNYGYTF.

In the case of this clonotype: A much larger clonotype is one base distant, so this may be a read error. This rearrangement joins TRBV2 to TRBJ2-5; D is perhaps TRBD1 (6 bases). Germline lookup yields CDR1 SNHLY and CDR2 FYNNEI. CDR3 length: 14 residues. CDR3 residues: CASSVRTAQETLYF. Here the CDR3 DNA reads TGTGCCAGCAGTGTTAGGACAGCCCAAGAGACCCTGTACTTC.

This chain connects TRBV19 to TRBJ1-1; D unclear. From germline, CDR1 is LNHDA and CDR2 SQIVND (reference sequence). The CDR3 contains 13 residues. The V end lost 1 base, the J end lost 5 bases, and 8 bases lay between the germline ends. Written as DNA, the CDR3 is TGTGCCAGTAGTATAGCCGGGGTGACTGAAGCTTTCTTT. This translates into CASSIAGVTEAFF.

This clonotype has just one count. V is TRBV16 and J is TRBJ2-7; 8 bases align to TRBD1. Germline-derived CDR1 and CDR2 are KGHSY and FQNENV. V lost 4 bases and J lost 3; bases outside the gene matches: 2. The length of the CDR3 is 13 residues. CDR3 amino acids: CASSRTGHYEQYF. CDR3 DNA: TGTGCCAGCAGCCGGACAGGGCACTACGAGCAGTACTTC.

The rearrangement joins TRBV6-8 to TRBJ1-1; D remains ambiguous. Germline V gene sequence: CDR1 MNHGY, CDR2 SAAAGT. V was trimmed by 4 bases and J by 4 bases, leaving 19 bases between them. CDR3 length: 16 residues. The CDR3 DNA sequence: TGTGCCAGCAGTTTCGCGGACGAGGGCATTGGCACTGAAGCTTTCTTT. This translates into CASSFADEGIGTEAFF.

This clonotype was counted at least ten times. This CDR3 is CASSLGNRVYNEQFF. In nucleotides, the CDR3 is TGTGCCAGCAGCTTAGGCAACAGGGTCTACAATGAGCAGTTCTTC. V usage is TRBV11-1 and J usage is TRBJ2-1, with D perhaps TRBD1 (6 bases). This CDR3 is 15 amino acids long. From germline, CDR1 is SGHAT and CDR2 FQDESV (reference sequence). Trimming left V 1 base short and J 3 bases short, with 10 bases between.

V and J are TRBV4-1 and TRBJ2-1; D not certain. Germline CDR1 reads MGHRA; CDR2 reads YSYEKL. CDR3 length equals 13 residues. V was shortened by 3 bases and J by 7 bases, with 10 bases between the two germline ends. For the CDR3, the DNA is TGCGCCAGCAGCCACGGGTTGCCGAATGAGCAGTTCTTC. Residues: CASSHGLPNEQFF.

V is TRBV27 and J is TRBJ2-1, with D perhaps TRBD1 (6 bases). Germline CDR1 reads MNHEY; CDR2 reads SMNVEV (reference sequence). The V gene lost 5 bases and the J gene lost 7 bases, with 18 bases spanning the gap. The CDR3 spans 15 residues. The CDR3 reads CASSTRTDSWNEQFF. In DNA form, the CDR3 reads TGTGCCAGCAGTACCCGGACAGATTCCTGGAATGAGCAGTTCTTC.

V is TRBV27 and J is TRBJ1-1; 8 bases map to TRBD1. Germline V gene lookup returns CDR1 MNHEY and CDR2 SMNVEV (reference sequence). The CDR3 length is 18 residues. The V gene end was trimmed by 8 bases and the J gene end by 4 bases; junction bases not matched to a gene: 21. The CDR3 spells CASAPRGQGRGDGTEAFF. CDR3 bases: TGTGCCAGCGCCCCCCGCGGACAGGGAAGGGGGGATGGCACTGAAGCTTTCTTT.

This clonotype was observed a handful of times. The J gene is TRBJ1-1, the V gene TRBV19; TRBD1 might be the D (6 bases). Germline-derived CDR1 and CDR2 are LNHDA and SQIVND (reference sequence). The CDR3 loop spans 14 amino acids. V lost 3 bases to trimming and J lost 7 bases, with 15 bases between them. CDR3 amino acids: CASSIKRGEVEAFF. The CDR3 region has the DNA TGTGCCAGTAGTATTAAGAGGGGGGAAGTTGAAGCTTTCTTT.

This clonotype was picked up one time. The CDR3 loop is CASSKSLTGLRDGYTF. In DNA form, the CDR3 reads TGTGCCAGCAGCAAATCCCTGACAGGGCTAAGAGATGGCTACACCTTC. V usage is TRBV2 and J usage is TRBJ1-2, with 7 bases lining up with TRBD1. The CDR3 runs to 16 residues. The germline V gene encodes CDR1 SNHLY and CDR2 FYNNEI. With V trimmed by 6 bases and J by 6 bases, 16 bases remained unmatched.

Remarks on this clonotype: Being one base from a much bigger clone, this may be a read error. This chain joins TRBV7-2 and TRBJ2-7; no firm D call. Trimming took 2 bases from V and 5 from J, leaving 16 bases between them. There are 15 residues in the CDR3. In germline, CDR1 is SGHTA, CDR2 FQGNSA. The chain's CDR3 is CASSLRTARPHEQYF. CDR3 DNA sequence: TGTGCCAGCAGCTTAAGAACGGCCAGGCCCCACGAGCAGTACTTC.

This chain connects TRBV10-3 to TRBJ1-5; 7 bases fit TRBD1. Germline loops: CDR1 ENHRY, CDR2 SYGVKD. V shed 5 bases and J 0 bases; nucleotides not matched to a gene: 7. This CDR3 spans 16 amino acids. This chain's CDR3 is CAISNDREYSNQPQHF. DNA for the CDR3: TGTGCCATCAGTAATGACAGGGAGTATAGCAATCAGCCCCAGCATTTT.

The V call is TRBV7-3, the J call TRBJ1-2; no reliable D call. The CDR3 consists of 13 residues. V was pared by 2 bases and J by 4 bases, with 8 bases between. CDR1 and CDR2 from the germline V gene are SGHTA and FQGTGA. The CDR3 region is CASSLVTVYGYTF. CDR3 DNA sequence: TGTGCCAGCAGCTTAGTAACAGTCTATGGCTACACCTTC.